Each of the 14 T cell receptor beta chains below was sequenced from the same sample in a study of cytomegalovirus exposure and HLA in healthy donors. Amplification used 60 Vbeta primers and 13 Jbeta primers. Sequenced by immunoSEQ multiplex PCR; TCRdb stores in-frame clones only, minus some. The sample yields fewer than 200,000 clones, roughly 87% seen once. The material sequenced was PBMCs. These receptors were taken from a woman aged 45-60 years in good health and CMV-seronegative.

The chain is built from TRBV7-2 and TRBJ1-3; possible D gene TRBD1, 6 bases. V shed 5 bases and J shed 4 bases, with 18 bases lying between them. This CDR3 has 16 amino acids. Germline V lookup: CDR1 SGHTA, CDR2 FQGNSA. In DNA, the CDR3 is TGTGCCAGCAGCGACAGACGGGGGGCATCGGGAAACACCATATATTTT. The encoded protein is CASSDRRGASGNTIYF.

The J gene is TRBJ2-3, the V gene TRBV15, with TRBD1 matching 8 bases. In germline, CDR1 is LNHNV, CDR2 YYDKDF (reference sequence). V shed 3 bases, J shed 1 base, and the junction held 9 bases outside the gene matches. This CDR3 comprises 17 residues. The chain's CDR3 is CATSSPLDRGGTDTQYF. In DNA, the CDR3 is TGTGCCACCAGCAGTCCACTCGACAGGGGTGGCACAGATACGCAGTATTTT.

V gene TRBV7-2 combines with J gene TRBJ2-3, with D perhaps matching TRBD2 (5 bases). The CDR3 extends over 15 amino acids. Germline V lookup: CDR1 SGHTA, CDR2 FQGNSA. V lost 1 base, J lost 2 bases, and 10 bases lay in between. The CDR3 DNA is TGTGCCAGCAGCTTAGGGACTCCGACCACAGATACGCAGTATTTT. This gives the protein CASSLGTPTTDTQYF.

The chain has TRBV2 and TRBJ1-3, with D unresolved. Trimming took 6 bases from V and 0 from J, leaving 9 bases between them. The CDR3 has 14 residues. Looked up from germline, CDR1 is SNHLY and CDR2 is FYNNEI. As DNA, the CDR3 is TGTGCCAGCAGCGCCCTCAGCTCTGGAAACACCATATATTTT. As protein: CASSALSSGNTIYF.

V and J are TRBV7-9 and TRBJ2-7; 9 bases are shared with TRBD2. Germline V CDR1 and CDR2: SEHNR, FQNEAQ (reference sequence). This CDR3 contains 15 residues. J lost 1 base, V lost 2 bases, and 3 bases had no gene match. DNA for the CDR3: TGTGCCAGCAGCTTAAGTAGCGGGGGATCCTACGAGCAGTACTTC. It codes for CASSLSSGGSYEQYF.

The genes are TRBV5-1 and TRBJ1-4; 7 bases map to TRBD1. The ends lost 4 bases at V and 3 bases at J; junction bases unmatched: 0. Germline V gives CDR1 SGHRS, CDR2 YFSETQ. The CDR3 totals 13 residues. The CDR3 protein is CASSGQANEKLFF. The CDR3 region has the DNA TGCGCCAGCAGCGGACAGGCTAATGAAAAACTGTTTTTT. Full variable domain (outside the CDR3, taken from reference TRBV5-1 and TRBJ1-4): KAGVTQTPRYLIKTRGQQVTLSCSPISGHRSVSWYQQTPGQGLQFLFEYFSETQRNKGNFPGRFSGRQFSNSRSEMNVSTLELGDSALYLCASSGQANEKLFFGSGTQLSVL.

In DNA, the CDR3 is TGTGCCAGTACCCCTGAGGACAGCCGCACAGATACGCAGTATTTT. It codes for CASTPEDSRTDTQYF. The gene calls are TRBV19 and TRBJ2-3, with D possibly being TRBD1 (6 bases). Deletions cut 7 bases from V and 1 base from J, with 15 bases between. The CDR3 runs 15 residues. CDR1 and CDR2 (germline): LNHDA, SQIVND (reference sequence).

This clone showed up just once. The chain carries TRBV29-1 and TRBJ1-1; 9 bases are shared with TRBD1. Germline trimming cut 7 bases from V and 5 bases from J; bases unmatched to any gene: 5. CDR1 and CDR2 from the germline V gene are SQVTM and ANQGSEA. This CDR3 is 12 amino acids long. CDR3 DNA: TGCAGCGACTCGACAGGGGGTACTGAAGCTTTCTTT. Its protein is CSDSTGGTEAFF.

This rearrangement joins TRBV4-3 to TRBJ1-1; possibly TRBD1 for D (6 bases). The V gene's germline CDR1 is LGHNA and CDR2 YSLEER. Trimming pared 4 bases from V and 0 bases from J, leaving 15 bases between. This CDR3 contains 16 residues. DNA of the CDR3: TGCGCCAGCAGCCCCGCCCAGGGGCCGGTGAACACTGAAGCTTTCTTT. Its translation: CASSPAQGPVNTEAFF.

V and J are TRBV5-1 and TRBJ2-7; 10 nucleotides align to TRBD1. The germline V gene has CDR1 SGHRS and CDR2 YFSETQ. This CDR3 spans 15 amino acids. V lost 3 bases to trimming and J lost 6 bases; unmatched junction nucleotides: 9. CDR3 nucleotides: TGCGCCAGCAGCTCCCCCGGGACAGGGGTGTTCGAGCAGTACTTC. Amino acid sequence: CASSSPGTGVFEQYF.

The rearrangement uses TRBV27 and TRBJ1-1; maybe TRBD1 (6 bases). The CDR3 has 13 residues. The V and J ends lost 4 bases and 0 bases respectively, with 6 bases between them. Germline CDR1 and CDR2: MNHEY and SMNVEV (reference sequence). CDR3 nucleotide sequence: TGTGCCAGCAGTTACAGGGTGAACACTGAAGCTTTCTTT. Translation gives CASSYRVNTEAFF.

The gene calls are TRBV28 and TRBJ2-5; the match to TRBD2 covers 13 bases. The CDR3 loop spans 17 amino acids. Germline V CDR1 and CDR2: MDHEN, SYDVKM. Losses at the gene ends were 3 bases for V and 2 bases for J; bases not matched to a gene: 6. The DNA for the CDR3 is TGTGCCAGCAGTTTCTTTGGGACTAGCGGGATTCAAGAGACCCAGTACTTC. Its protein is CASSFFGTSGIQETQYF. The whole variable domain, filled in from reference TRBV28 and TRBJ2-5, reads DVKVTQSSRYLVKRTGEKVFLECVQDMDHENMFWYRQDPGLGLRLIYFSYDVKMKEKGDIPEGYSVSREKKERFSLILESASTNQTSMYLCASSFFGTSGIQETQYFGPGTRLLVL.

The chain uses TRBV6-5 and TRBJ1-1; D possibly corresponds to TRBD1 (5 bases). Per germline, CDR1 MNHEY and CDR2 SVGAGI. Trimming pared 7 bases from V and 0 bases from J, leaving 15 bases between. The CDR3 extends over 15 amino acids. The CDR3 DNA follows: TGTGCCAGCACCCCGGGCGGGGGTGTGAACACTGAAGCTTTCTTT. It yields the protein CASTPGGGVNTEAFF.

The chain combines TRBV2 with TRBJ2-5, with 10 nucleotides matching TRBD1. Germline values: CDR1 SNHLY, CDR2 FYNNEI. V was clipped by 4 bases and J by 2 bases; unmatched bases: 10. This CDR3 has 17 amino acids. CDR3 in DNA: TGTGCCAGCAGTGGGGACAGGGGCGCGAGTATTCAAGAGACCCAGTACTTC. Its translation: CASSGDRGASIQETQYF.